The rows below give T cell receptor beta chains drawn from one sample of a study of cytomegalovirus exposure and HLA in healthy donors. Method: immunoSEQ multiplex PCR; TCRdb's copy keeps in-frame clones and lacks some. Here the sample spans about 140,000 clones, 65% to 80% being singletons. What was sequenced was PBMCs. The receptors were gathered from a male donor in good health and CMV-seropositive. Each CDR3 is given with its conserved first and last residue. A D gene is named only where the DNA matches it firmly. Some rows have no size entry. The others give once, few or many, or a class for an expanded clone.

D	size	J	V	CDR3	DNA
TRBD2	.	TRBJ2-2	TRBV10-3	CAIRAGRDTGELFF	TGTGCCATTAGGGCCGGGAGGGACACCGGGGAGCTGTTTTTT
TRBD2	few	TRBJ2-5	TRBV5-1	CASSLEGGGPQETQYF	TGCGCCAGCAGCTTGGAGGGCGGGGGGCCTCAAGAGACCCAGTACTTC
.	.	TRBJ1-1	TRBV7-9	CASSLDHRATEAFF	TGTGCCAGCAGCTTAGACCACAGGGCTACTGAAGCTTTCTTT
.	.	TRBJ2-5	TRBV14	CASSQDFSGTQYF	TGTGCCAGCAGCCAAGATTTTTCGGGGACCCAGTACTTC
.	.	TRBJ2-7	TRBV30	CASSRGRASYEQYF	TGTGCCTCCTCAAGGGGGAGGGCCTCTTACGAGCAGTACTTC
.	.	TRBJ2-2	TRBV25-1	CASSEWGSSRVTGELFF	TGTGCCAGCAGTGAATGGGGCAGCTCAAGGGTCACCGGGGAGCTGTTTTTT
TRBD1	.	TRBJ2-2	TRBV6-5	CASSSPGTGGAGELFF	TGTGCCAGCAGTTCCCCCGGGACAGGGGGCGCCGGGGAGCTGTTTTTT
.	few	TRBJ1-3	TRBV19	CASSTIQSSGNTIYF	TGTGCCAGTAGTACAATACAGAGCTCTGGAAACACCATATATTTT
.	.	TRBJ2-1	TRBV5-1	CASSSLVGTQEQFF	TGCGCCAGCAGCTCGTTGGTCGGGACACAAGAGCAGTTCTTC
.	.	TRBJ2-5	TRBV28	CASSFLELGPRETQYF	TGTGCCAGCAGTTTTCTGGAGCTGGGGCCGAGAGAGACCCAGTACTTC
.	.	TRBJ1-4	TRBV11-2	CASSLTPQGWNEKLFF	TGTGCCAGCAGCTTGACCCCACAGGGTTGGAATGAAAAACTGTTTTTT
.	.	TRBJ1-1	TRBV7-9	CASSLGGGGIMNTEAFF	TGTGCCAGCAGCTTAGGTGGGGGGGGGATAATGAACACTGAAGCTTTCTTT
TRBD2	.	TRBJ2-7	TRBV9	CASSVEPSSGSYEQYF	TGTGCCAGCAGCGTAGAGCCGTCTAGCGGCTCCTACGAGCAGTACTTC
TRBD2	.	TRBJ2-3	TRBV11-2	CASSLEASGGLIDTQYF	TGTGCCAGCAGCTTAGAGGCTAGCGGGGGGTTGATAGATACGCAGTATTTT
TRBD2	.	TRBJ2-7	TRBV10-1	CASIPGLAGAYEQYF	TGCGCCAGCATCCCGGGACTAGCGGGGGCCTACGAGCAGTACTTC
.	.	TRBJ2-1	TRBV6-5	CASSYSWGESYNEQFF	TGTGCCAGCAGTTACTCGTGGGGGGAGTCCTACAATGAGCAGTTCTTC
TRBD1	.	TRBJ2-3	TRBV7-9	CASSGSWDSRGSDTQYF	TGTGCCAGCAGCGGCAGCTGGGACAGCCGGGGATCAGATACGCAGTATTTT
.	.	TRBJ2-4	TRBV5-6	CASSLAVPGTKNIQYF	TGTGCCAGCAGCTTGGCAGTTCCGGGGACCAAAAACATTCAGTACTTC
TRBD2	.	TRBJ2-3	TRBV27	CASSPLSGSSTDTQYF	TGTGCCAGCAGTCCCCTTAGCGGGAGCAGCACAGATACGCAGTATTTT
.	.	TRBJ2-7	TRBV5-4	CASSRTESYEQYF	TGTGCCAGCAGCCGGACAGAGTCCTACGAGCAGTACTTC
TRBD1	once	TRBJ2-7	TRBV18	CASSQGTGEYEQYF	TGTGCCAGCTCACAGGGGACAGGGGAATACGAGCAGTACTTC
TRBD1	few	TRBJ2-7	TRBV5-6	CASNAMTGVTYEQYF	TGTGCCAGCAACGCGATGACAGGGGTTACCTACGAGCAGTACTTC
TRBD2	few	TRBJ2-3	TRBV5-1	CASSLVAGGPMSDTQYF	TGCGCCAGCAGCTTGGTAGCGGGAGGGCCTATGTCGGATACGCAGTATTTT
.	.	TRBJ2-1	TRBV4-3	CASSQGVSTGQFF	TGCGCCAGCAGCCAAGGAGTATCTACGGGGCAGTTCTTC
.	.	TRBJ1-2	TRBV2	CASTARHPELINYGYTF	TGTGCCAGCACCGCACGTCACCCCGAGTTGATTAACTATGGCTACACCTTC
.	.	TRBJ1-1	TRBV9	CASSPSGVGNTEAFF	TGTGCCAGCAGCCCCTCGGGGGTCGGGAACACTGAAGCTTTCTTT
.	.	TRBJ1-1	TRBV9	CASSVAVNTEAFF	TGTGCCAGCAGCGTAGCTGTAAACACTGAAGCTTTCTTT